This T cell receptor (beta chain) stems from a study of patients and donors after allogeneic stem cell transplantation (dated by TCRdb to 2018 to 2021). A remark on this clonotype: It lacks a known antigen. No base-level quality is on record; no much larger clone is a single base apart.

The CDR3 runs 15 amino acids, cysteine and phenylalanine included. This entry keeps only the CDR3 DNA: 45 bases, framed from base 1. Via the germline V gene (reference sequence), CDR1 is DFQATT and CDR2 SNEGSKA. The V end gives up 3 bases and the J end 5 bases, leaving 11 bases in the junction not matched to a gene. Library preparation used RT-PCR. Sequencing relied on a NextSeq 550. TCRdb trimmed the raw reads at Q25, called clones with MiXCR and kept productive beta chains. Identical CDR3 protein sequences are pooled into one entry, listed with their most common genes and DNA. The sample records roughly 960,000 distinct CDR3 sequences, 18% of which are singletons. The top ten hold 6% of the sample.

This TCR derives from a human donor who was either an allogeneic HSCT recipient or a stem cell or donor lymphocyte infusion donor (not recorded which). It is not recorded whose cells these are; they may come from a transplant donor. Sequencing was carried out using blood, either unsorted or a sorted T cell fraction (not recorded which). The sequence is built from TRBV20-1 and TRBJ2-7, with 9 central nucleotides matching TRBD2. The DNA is TGCAGTGCTAGGAAAATAGCGGGAGTATACGACGAGCAGTACTTC. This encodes CSARKIAGVYDEQYF.